Shown below are 29 T cell receptor beta chains from a single sample sequenced in a study of blood T cell repertoires in COVID-19. Clones were sequenced by immunoSEQ multiplex PCR, and TCRdb holds only the in-frame ones, with some missing. The sample has 200,000 to 250,000 clones; roughly four fifths are singletons. The sequencing sample was made of PBMCs or T cells enriched from blood (not recorded which). The receptors shown here come from a man aged 35 to 55 who had recovered from COVID-19.

The chain couples TRBV5-1 to TRBJ2-6, with D tentatively TRBD2 (5 bases). V lost 3 bases, J lost 0 bases, and 10 bases lay in between. The CDR3 contains 16 residues. The germline gives CDR1 SGHRS, CDR2 YFSETQ. The CDR3 reads CASSSGFYSGANVLTF. CDR3 nucleotides: TGCGCCAGCAGCTCGGGGTTTTACTCTGGGGCCAACGTCCTGACTTTC.

This clone showed up just a few times. The V and J genes are TRBV5-1 and TRBJ1-1; 10 bases align to TRBD1. The CDR3 totals 14 residues. Per germline, CDR1 SGHRS and CDR2 YFSETQ. With V trimmed by 4 bases and J by 1 base, 1 base remained unmatched. The CDR3 DNA reads TGCGCCAGCAGCGGACAGGGGGGGAACACTGAAGCTTTCTTT. Amino acids: CASSGQGGNTEAFF.

Written as DNA, the CDR3 is TGTGCCACCAGCAAGCTTACAGATACGCAGTATTTT. Translation: CATSKLTDTQYF. The chain combines TRBV15 with TRBJ2-3; no reliable D call. CDR3 length: 12 residues. Germline CDR1 reads LNHNV; CDR2 reads YYDKDF (reference sequence). V lost 4 bases and J 3 bases, leaving 5 bases between the germline ends.

The rearrangement links TRBV4-1 to TRBJ1-2; D unclear. The CDR3 runs to 15 residues. V lost 4 bases and J lost 3, with 15 bases in between. Germline V gene sequence: CDR1 MGHRA, CDR2 YSYEKL. CDR3 sequence (DNA): TGCGCCAGCAGCCGTCAGGCCCGTTCGGACTATGGCTACACCTTC. It encodes CASSRQARSDYGYTF.

In its sample, this clone was seen a few times. The rearrangement uses TRBV6-1 and TRBJ1-2; 9 bases map to TRBD1. V was clipped by 2 bases and J by 7 bases; unmatched bases: 5. CDR3 length equals 14 residues. Germline V gene lookup returns CDR1 MNHNS and CDR2 SASEGT. CDR3 bases: TGTGCCAGCAGTGAATTACAGGGGGCATCTGGCTACACCTTC. Translation gives CASSELQGASGYTF.

The gene calls are TRBV5-1 and TRBJ2-5, with D perhaps TRBD1 (5 bases). V was shortened by 6 bases and J by 5 bases, with 17 bases between the two germline ends. This CDR3 is built from 14 residues. From germline, CDR1 is SGHRS and CDR2 YFSETQ. CDR3 loop: CASTRSQGRETQYF. The CDR3 bases are TGCGCCAGCACCCGATCTCAGGGTCGTGAGACCCAGTACTTC.

The chain uses TRBV20-1 and TRBJ1-2; D call uncertain. The CDR3 has 11 amino acids. The V gene's germline CDR1 is DFQATT and CDR2 SNEGSKA (reference sequence). Trimming shortened V by 1 base and J by 5 bases, and 5 bases separated the two germline ends. The CDR3: CSARVEYGYTF. The CDR3 DNA is TGCAGTGCTAGAGTCGAGTATGGCTACACCTTC.

The rearrangement joins TRBV19 to TRBJ1-4; possibly TRBD1 for D (6 bases). This CDR3 region has 13 residues. V was pared by 3 bases and J by 10 bases, with 12 bases between. The germline V gene encodes CDR1 LNHDA and CDR2 SQIVND (reference sequence). CDR3 nucleotides: TGTGCCAGTAGTATCGGGGGGCTGGGAAAACTGTTTTTT. Its translation: CASSIGGLGKLFF. The full variable domain, rest sourced from reference TRBV19 and TRBJ1-4, is DGGITQSPKYLFRKEGQNVTLSCEQNLNHDAMYWYRQDPGQGLRLIYYSQIVNDFQKGDIAEGYSVSREKKESFPLTVTSAQKNPTAFYLCASSIGGLGKLFFGSGTQLSVL.

Only a few counts were recorded for this clone. V and J are TRBV24-1 and TRBJ1-2, with a tentative D call TRBD1 (5 bases). The CDR3 has 16 residues. Trimming took off 3 bases at V and 4 bases at J, with 17 bases between the two ends. The germline V gene encodes CDR1 KGHDR and CDR2 SFDVKD. CDR3 protein: CATSDPTAKGIYGYTF. CDR3 in DNA: TGTGCCACCAGTGATCCGACAGCTAAAGGGATCTATGGCTACACCTTC.

The J gene is TRBJ2-2, the V gene TRBV28, with a possible D match to TRBD1 (5 bases). CDR1 is MDHEN and CDR2 is SYDVKM in the germline V gene. The V end was cut by 2 bases, the J end by 3 bases, with 10 bases between. This CDR3 spans 15 amino acids. The CDR3 is CASSLIQDYTGELFF. The DNA for the CDR3 is TGTGCCAGCAGTTTAATACAGGATTACACCGGGGAGCTGTTTTTT.

V and J are TRBV30 and TRBJ2-3, with D possibly TRBD2 on 5 matching bases. The germline gives CDR1 GTSNPN, CDR2 SVGIG (reference sequence). V was clipped by 2 bases and J by 7 bases, with 13 bases between them. The CDR3 loop spans 13 amino acids. In DNA, the CDR3 is TGTGCCTGGAGTCGGGGATTTCAAAATACGCAGTATTTT. This codes for CAWSRGFQNTQYF.

This rearrangement joins TRBV5-1 to TRBJ2-3, with 11 bases that match TRBD1. The CDR3 runs 15 residues. CDR1 is SGHRS and CDR2 is YFSETQ in the germline V gene. Germline trimming cut 2 bases from V and 3 bases from J; bases unmatched to any gene: 2. DNA of the CDR3: TGCGCCAGCAGCTTCGGACAGGGGGCAACAGATACGCAGTATTTT. Translation gives CASSFGQGATDTQYF.

This clone showed up just a few times. The chain couples TRBV9 to TRBJ2-3; D might be TRBD2 (7 bases). The CDR3 runs 15 residues. The germline V gene has CDR1 SGDLS and CDR2 YYNGEE. V was pared by 4 bases and J by 4 bases, with 16 bases between. The CDR3 here is CASSPVGGLADTQYF. In DNA, the CDR3 is TGTGCCAGCAGCCCCGTGGGGGGGCTAGCAGATACGCAGTATTTT.

A single count supports this clone. The chain recombines TRBV7-3 with TRBJ2-7; the match to TRBD2 covers 11 bases. The V and J ends lost 5 bases and 3 bases, in that order; junction bases with no gene match: 6. This CDR3 has 15 amino acids. The germline V gene encodes CDR1 SGHTA and CDR2 FQGTGA. CDR3 sequence: CASSRTSGGFYEQYF. Written as DNA, the CDR3 is TGTGCCAGCAGCAGAACTAGCGGGGGTTTCTACGAGCAGTACTTC.

J is TRBJ2-1 and V is TRBV5-6; 7 positions agree with TRBD1. Germline V gene data show CDR1 as SGHDT and CDR2 as YYEEEE. V was pared by 4 bases and J by 5 bases, with 12 bases of the junction left unmatched. The length of the CDR3 is 16 residues. CDR3 sequence reads: CASSVYRGWSDNEQFF. The CDR3 nucleotides read TGTGCCAGCAGCGTGTACAGGGGTTGGTCCGACAATGAGCAGTTCTTC.

This rearrangement joins TRBV7-9 to TRBJ2-7; 7 positions agree with TRBD1. From germline, CDR1 is SEHNR and CDR2 FQNEAQ (reference sequence). Trimming at V came to 11 bases and at J to 2 bases, leaving 9 bases not matched to a gene. This CDR3 spans 13 amino acids. The CDR3 DNA reads as TGTGCCGGTCGCCGGGACAGCGCCTACGAGCAGTACTTC. Its translation: CAGRRDSAYEQYF.

CDR3 in amino acids: CATSREGDSEAFF. DNA of the CDR3: TGTGCCACCAGCAGAGAGGGGGACAGTGAAGCTTTCTTT. The rearrangement uses TRBV15 and TRBJ1-1; 7 bases fit TRBD1. Unmatched junction bases numbered 2, after V lost 0 bases and J lost 7 bases. Germline V gene data show CDR1 as LNHNV and CDR2 as YYDKDF (reference sequence). CDR3 length: 13 amino acids.

The J gene is TRBJ1-5, the V gene TRBV30; 7 bases fit TRBD1. Looked up from germline, CDR1 is GTSNPN and CDR2 is SVGIG (reference sequence). This CDR3 contains 16 residues. With 2 bases clipped from V and 0 bases from J, the junction kept 7 bases outside the gene matches. This CDR3 is CAWSRGGLYSNQPQHF. Here the CDR3 DNA reads TGTGCCTGGAGTCGAGGGGGCCTATATAGCAATCAGCCCCAGCATTTT.

This clone has more than one count but fewer than ten. The chain is built from TRBV27 and TRBJ2-3; D ambiguous. The V end lost 5 bases, the J end lost 2 bases, and 5 bases lay between the germline ends. CDR1 is MNHEY and CDR2 is SMNVEV in the germline V gene (reference sequence). This CDR3 has 12 amino acids. The CDR3 sequence: CASSPHTDTQYF. CDR3 nucleotides: TGTGCCAGCAGTCCCCACACAGATACGCAGTATTTT.

This CDR3 reads CASRTPFGAGETQYF. DNA for the CDR3: TGTGCCAGCAGAACTCCTTTTGGGGCGGGGGAGACCCAGTACTTC. The chain uses TRBV28 and TRBJ2-5, with TRBD2 as a possible D gene (6 bases). The V and J ends lost 6 bases and 5 bases respectively, with 19 bases between them. Per germline, CDR1 MDHEN and CDR2 SYDVKM. The CDR3 consists of 15 residues.

This clone occurred once. This chain uses TRBV15 with TRBJ1-1; weak D call: TRBD1 (6 bases). Germline assignment: CDR1 LNHNV and CDR2 YYDKDF (reference sequence). The CDR3 has 14 amino acids. V was clipped by 0 bases and J by 5 bases, with 10 bases between them. The CDR3 DNA is TGTGCCACCAGCAGAGATCTCAGGGGAACTGAAGCTTTCTTT. This codes for CATSRDLRGTEAFF. The full variable domain, completed using reference TRBV15 and TRBJ1-1, is DAMVIQNPRYQVTQFGKPVTLSCSQTLNHNVMYWYQQKSSQAPKLLFHYYDKDFNNEADTPDNFQSRRPNTSFCFLDIRSPGLGDTAMYLCATSRDLRGTEAFFGQGTRLTVV.

CDR3 loop: CASSQEAQVGGGNTIYF. The CDR3 DNA follows: TGTGCCAGCAGCCAAGAGGCGCAGGTTGGTGGGGGAAACACCATATATTTT. The chain combines TRBV4-2 with TRBJ1-3; D remains ambiguous. V dropped 0 bases and J dropped 4 bases, with 16 bases sitting between them. Germline CDR1 is LGHNA and CDR2 is YNFKEQ. This CDR3 contains 17 residues.

The chain is built from TRBV19 and TRBJ1-2; D perhaps matches TRBD1 (6 bases). Trimming cost V 5 bases and J 1 base, with 14 bases left between them. CDR3 length equals 15 residues. Germline loops: CDR1 LNHDA, CDR2 SQIVND (reference sequence). The CDR3 nucleotides read TGTGCCAGTAGTGCTTCCGGGACACTTAACTATGGCTACACCTTC. As protein: CASSASGTLNYGYTF.

J is TRBJ2-3 and V is TRBV9; 11 bases fit TRBD2. The CDR3 contains 16 residues. The V and J ends lost 0 bases and 5 bases, in that order; junction bases with no gene match: 5. Germline CDR1 SGDLS, CDR2 YYNGEE. CDR3 nucleotide sequence: TGTGCCAGCAGCGTAGAGGTAGCGGGGGGGTTAGATACGCAGTATTTT. Translating gives CASSVEVAGGLDTQYF.

The chain is built from TRBV15 and TRBJ1-1; 7 bases line up with TRBD1. The V and J ends lost 2 bases and 8 bases, in that order; junction bases with no gene match: 11. Germline-derived CDR1 and CDR2 are LNHNV and YYDKDF (reference sequence). The CDR3 has 15 amino acids. CDR3: CATSRPNQGVVEAFF. The CDR3 DNA is TGTGCCACCAGCAGACCCAATCAGGGGGTAGTGGAAGCTTTCTTT.

This chain links TRBV5-1 with TRBJ2-7; 9 nucleotides match TRBD1. Germline V gene sequence: CDR1 SGHRS, CDR2 YFSETQ. The CDR3 length is 14 residues. J lost 6 bases, V lost 3 bases, and 7 bases had no gene match. CDR3 coding DNA: TGCGCCAGCAGCTGGGGGACAGGGCAACTCGAGCAGTACTTC. Amino acid sequence: CASSWGTGQLEQYF.

This clone was detected only a few times. The chain employs TRBV18 and TRBJ2-7, with TRBD1 as a possible D gene (6 bases). Germline V lookup: CDR1 KGHSH, CDR2 LQKENI. V lost 4 bases, J lost 7 bases, and 17 bases lay in between. The CDR3 has 14 residues. Here the CDR3 reads CASSLHHQGYEQYF. Written as DNA, the CDR3 is TGTGCCAGCTCACTACACCATCAGGGGTATGAGCAGTACTTC.

This clone is a singleton in its sample. This sequence joins TRBV9 and TRBJ2-3, with 7 bases identical to TRBD2. J gave up 1 base and V 3 bases, and 5 bases lay outside the gene matches. This CDR3 contains 15 residues. Germline V gives CDR1 SGDLS, CDR2 YYNGEE. The CDR3 here is CASSGEGRGTDTQYF. As DNA, the CDR3 is TGTGCCAGCAGCGGGGAGGGAAGGGGCACAGATACGCAGTATTTT.

This clone has only one observation. This chain connects TRBV21-1 to TRBJ1-1; the table's D call TRBD1 went unverified against the DNA. TRBV21-1 is deemed a pseudogene. This CDR3 is built from 15 residues. The CDR3 sequence is CASSKPEAGNAEAFF. The CDR3 nucleotides read TGTGCCAGCAGCAAGCCTGAGGCAGGGAACGCTGAAGCTTTCTTT.